This T cell receptor beta chain was recovered during a study of T-cell memory formation after mild COVID-19. Across the study: TCR clusters were mostly confined to one donor each.

V lost 0 bases, J lost 0 bases, and 6 bases lay in between. The CDR3 consists of 14 residues. Germline-derived CDR1 and CDR2 are DFQATT and SNEGSKA (reference sequence). TCRdb independently ran MiXCR on the 5' RACE reads; one entry per CDR3 protein. Of more than 150,000 distinct CDR3 sequences in the sample, about a fifth were seen once. Findings and limits, study-wide: Memory sampled before infection contained some responding clones, suggesting cross-reactive memory joined. Confirmation was lacking for SARS-CoV-2 specificity of second-wave clones that peaked on day 37. Whereas later expanders leaned CD4+, clones contracting day 15 to 85 showed a balanced CD4/CD8 makeup.

This clonotype has a handful of counts. Antigen specificity is unknown. V gene TRBV20-1 combines with J gene TRBJ2-1; the D is unclear. The TCR comes from an adult woman who had mild COVID-19 (a few samples of this study predate the infection). Cell type and time point are not known. The specimen sequenced was PBMCs or a T cell subset sorted from them (not recorded which). The CDR3 loop is CSAREVSSYNEQFF. The CDR3 DNA is TGCAGTGCTAGAGAGGTGAGCTCCTACAATGAGCAGTTCTTC.